This TCR beta chain is from a study of blood T cell repertoires in COVID-19 (dated by TCRdb to the early 2020s). Context from the whole study: Collaborator samples came from the United States, Italy and Spain and covered acute and convalescent phases of COVID-19. The samples were drawn from the first 160 participants of the ongoing ImmuneRACE study and from more than 1,000 subjects provided by 6 global collaborators. Subjects who had been exposed to COVID-19, were actively infected with it, or had recovered from it provided the deeply sampled blood TCRbeta repertoires that made up the dataset. The prospective study material was composed of cDNA or gDNA derived from T cells, B-cell-depleted T cells, or PBMCs. The repertoires were made available in a free public database intended to serve as a resource for research on the immune response to SARS-CoV-2. Where HLA class I and class II types were available, the types were taken from metadata supplied by the sample provider, not from assay-based typing. The sample metadata nearly always contained a de-identified subject ID, COVID-19 status, age in years and sex. The paper's findings and limits, for the study overall: How much clinical and demographic metadata was included differed by source and by participant, and the metadata was provided uncurated.

The germline V gene (reference sequence) sets CDR1 to SEHNR and CDR2 to FQNEAQ. V and J are truncated by 5 bases and 3 bases respectively, leaving an intervening sequence of 26 bases. The CDR3, cysteine through phenylalanine, is 18 amino acids long. Kept here is only the CDR3 DNA, which spans 54 bases and is read in frame from base 1. Concerning this clone itself: Its antigen is still unknown. No quality values exist for individual bases; no much larger clone is one base distant.

The immunoSEQ Assay, a bias-controlled multiplex PCR, was used to amplify TCRbeta CDR3 regions from genomic DNA. The authors processed their data as follows. The number of nucleated cells in each sample was estimated from the amplification of reference gene primers within the assay. Sequence reads were collapsed and filtered to measure the absolute abundance of every unique TCRbeta CDR3 rearrangement. For each sample, productive Simpson clonality was calculated as the square root of Simpson's diversity index across productive rearrangements. TCRdb re-hosts the immuneACCESS table, in-frame sequences only. Its copies lack some clones; in the studies checked, an unresolved V gene accounts for under half of them, and the cause for the rest is not known. V, J and clone size derive from that table, while D and trimming were established from the DNA sequence. Across this sample there are about 120,000 clones, with roughly four fifths seen only once. Of the sample, around 5.5% is held by the ten largest clones.

Whole blood was collected in K2EDTA tubes by collaborating institutions according to the institutions' own protocols. Collaborator samples were shipped for TCRbeta analysis as frozen whole blood, isolated PBMCs, or DNA extracted from either sample type. The rearrangement joined TRBV7-9 to TRBJ2-7; the D gene cannot be named for sure. Sequenced: peripheral blood. The sequence was obtained from a man aged 60 to 75 with acute or convalescent COVID-19. The DNA is as follows: TGTGCCAGCAGCGGTCATAACCCCTTGGCCGATTCCCTCTACGAGCAGTACTTC. Its protein is CASSGHNPLADSLYEQYF. Reference TRBV7-9 and TRBJ2-7 proteins supply the regions before and after the CDR3; the full variable domain is: DTGVSQNPRHKITKRGQNVTFRCDPISEHNRLYWYRQTLGQGPEFLTYFQNEAQLEKSRLLSDRFSAERPKGSFSTLEIQRTEQGDSAMYLCASSGHNPLADSLYEQYFGPGTRLTVT.